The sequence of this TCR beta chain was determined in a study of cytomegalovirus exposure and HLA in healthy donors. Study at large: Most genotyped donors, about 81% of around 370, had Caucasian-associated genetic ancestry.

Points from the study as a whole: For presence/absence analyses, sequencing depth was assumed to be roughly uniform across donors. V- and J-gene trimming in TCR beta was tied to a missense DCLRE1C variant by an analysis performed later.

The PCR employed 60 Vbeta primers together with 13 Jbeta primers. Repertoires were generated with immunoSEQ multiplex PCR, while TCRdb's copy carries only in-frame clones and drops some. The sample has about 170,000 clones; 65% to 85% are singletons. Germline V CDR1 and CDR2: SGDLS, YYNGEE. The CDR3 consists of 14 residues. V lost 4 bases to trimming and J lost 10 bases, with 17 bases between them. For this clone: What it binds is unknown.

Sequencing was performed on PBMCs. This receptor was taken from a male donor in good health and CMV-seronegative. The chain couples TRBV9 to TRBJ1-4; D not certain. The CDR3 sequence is CASSPTEGYSKLFF. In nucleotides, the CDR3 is TGTGCCAGCAGCCCCACCGAGGGTTATTCAAAACTGTTTTTT.